The source of this T cell receptor beta chain is a study of shared clonotypes between healthy human individuals. Study-wide findings and caveats: A generally larger estimated richness was seen in naive subsets than in memory subsets. In this cohort, only blood was sampled, and tissue repertoires likely differ.

V was pared by 4 bases and J by 3 bases, with 19 bases between. The CDR3 spans 16 residues. The germline V gene has CDR1 SGHDT and CDR2 YYEEEE. As for this clone: Its antigen remains unidentified.

Each subset's genomic DNA was shared equally among a number of immunoSEQ plates. The data were produced by immunoSEQ multiplex PCR, yet TCRdb's version contains in-frame clones alone and is incomplete. This table has 2 million to 2.5 million clones, about 93% appearing once. Naive-designated CD8 cells lacked CD45RO, were positively enriched for CCR7, and omitted terminally differentiated effector memory CD45RA+ cells. Every one of the donors was a Caucasian adult that lived in Nashville, Tennessee. Sequencing was performed on naive CD8+ T cells from PBMCs. This sequence was found in a man between 18 and 35 years old in good health. Some clones in this sample may be carry-over from other donors' samples. V is TRBV5-6 and J is TRBJ1-2; D remains unclear. CDR3 region: CASSPYLLKTDYGYTF. The CDR3 DNA is TGTGCCAGCAGCCCCTATCTGCTAAAGACGGACTATGGCTACACCTTC.